The source of this T cell receptor beta chain is a study of regulatory T cells in long-lasting Graves disease. Points from the study as a whole: Relative to newly diagnosed Graves' patients, persistent ones had lower TCR diversity.

Arm-PCR of CDR3 regions and iRepertoire HTBI primers were used to build TCR beta libraries. TCRdb re-derived calls from the multiplex PCR reads in MiXCR, one entry per CDR3 protein. The sample shows hundreds of thousands of distinct CDR3 sequences, less than 25% of them seen only once. This clonotype was seen only a few times. The antigen is undetermined. J gave up 5 bases and V 0 bases, and 4 bases lay outside the gene matches. The length of the CDR3 is 15 residues. Germline CDR1 and CDR2: LGHNA and YSLEER. Time point here: persistent/refractory GD, antithyroid drugs over 5 years with positive TRAb. The TCR library was prepared using RNA isolated from PBMCs.

This clonotype was obtained from a female donor with Graves disease. This specimen consisted of peripheral blood mononuclear cells (PBMCs), obtained when the disease was refractory, from a patient treated with antithyroid drugs. The chain carries TRBV4-3 and TRBJ2-5; 9 bases map to TRBD2. The CDR3 DNA reads TGCGCCAGCAGCCAAGAGCGGGAGGGAACGGAGACCCAGTACTTC. It encodes CASSQEREGTETQYF.